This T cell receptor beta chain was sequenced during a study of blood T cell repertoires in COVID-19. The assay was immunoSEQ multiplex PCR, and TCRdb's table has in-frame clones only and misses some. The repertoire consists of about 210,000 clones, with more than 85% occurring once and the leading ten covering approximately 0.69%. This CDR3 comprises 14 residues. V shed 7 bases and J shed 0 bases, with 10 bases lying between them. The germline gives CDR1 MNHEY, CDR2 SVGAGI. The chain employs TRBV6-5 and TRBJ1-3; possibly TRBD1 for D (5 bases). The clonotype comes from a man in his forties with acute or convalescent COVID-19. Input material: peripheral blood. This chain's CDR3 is CASTDRNSGNTIYF. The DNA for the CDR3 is TGTGCCAGCACCGACAGAAACTCTGGAAACACCATATATTTT.